One and the same sample provided the 26 T cell receptor beta chains below, sequenced in a study of early T cells in non-severe SARS-CoV-2 infection. TCRdb ran MiXCR on the 5' RACE reads and lists one entry per CDR3 protein. Counted here are around 82,000 distinct CDR3 sequences, around 10% occurring once; the ten biggest clones make up about 4.8%. Material for sequencing was whole blood. All receptors come from an adult who was a healthcare worker with PCR-confirmed SARS-CoV-2 infection or an uninfected control (not recorded which).

About this clonotype: This may arise from a read error, as a much more abundant clone is one base away. The chain is built from TRBV30 and TRBJ1-1; no clear D. Looked up from germline, CDR1 is GTSNPN and CDR2 is SVGIG (reference sequence). The CDR3 has 11 amino acids. V lost 2 bases to trimming and J lost 4 bases, with 5 bases between them. The CDR3 bases are TGTGCCTGGAGTATAATCACTGAAGCTTTCTTT. As protein: CAWSIITEAFF.

This clonotype was counted at least ten times. The chain uses TRBV19 and TRBJ1-2; a possible D gene is TRBD1 (5 bases). The germline gives CDR1 LNHDA, CDR2 SQIVND (reference sequence). CDR3 length equals 12 residues. The ends were cut back, 3 bases at V and 4 bases at J, with 6 bases in the middle. The CDR3 sequence is CASSIDSYGYTF. CDR3 DNA sequence: TGTGCCAGTAGTATTGACAGCTATGGCTACACCTTC.

This clonotype was observed at least ten times. V gene TRBV12-3 or TRBV12-4 combines with J gene TRBJ1-1, with unresolved D. V lost 6 bases, J lost 3 bases, and 14 bases lay in between. The CDR3 spans 14 residues. CDR3 in DNA: TGTGCCAGCAGCCCCCACCGATCTTACACTGAAGCTTTCTTT. Translating it yields CASSPHRSYTEAFF.

This clonotype has a count of ten or more. V gene TRBV6-6 combines with J gene TRBJ2-1; 10 bases line up with TRBD1. CDR3 length equals 15 residues. CDR1 MNHNY and CDR2 SVGAGI come from the germline V gene (reference sequence). The junction had 6 bases not matched to a gene; V was cut back by 4 bases and J by 6 bases. Here the CDR3 DNA reads TGTGCCAGCAGTTCCCGGGACAGGGGTAGCAATGAGCAGTTCTTC. Residues: CASSSRDRGSNEQFF.

This clonotype was seen more than once but under ten times. In DNA, the CDR3 is TGCAGCGTGTTACAGGGGGCCGGCAATCAGCCCCAGCATTTT. Protein sequence: CSVLQGAGNQPQHF. The V gene is TRBV29-1, the J gene TRBJ1-5; 9 bases line up with TRBD1. The germline gives CDR1 SQVTM, CDR2 ANQGSEA. The V gene end was trimmed by 6 bases and the J gene end by 2 bases; junction bases not matched to a gene: 5. The CDR3 runs to 14 residues.

This clonotype was seen a few times. The gene calls are TRBV18 and TRBJ2-3; a possible D gene is TRBD2 (7 bases). Germline CDR1 is KGHSH and CDR2 is LQKENI. The V gene lost 3 bases and the J gene lost 0 bases, with 19 bases spanning the gap. This CDR3 region has 18 residues. DNA for the CDR3: TGTGCCAGCTCACCCCCCCCGCAGGGGACTACTAGCACAGATACGCAGTATTTT. It yields the protein CASSPPPQGTTSTDTQYF.

This clonotype occurred a few times. This chain joins TRBV7-8 and TRBJ1-1; 7 nucleotides agree with TRBD1. The CDR3 consists of 15 residues. After removal of 5 bases from V and 4 bases from J, the junction contained 10 bases not matched to a gene. Germline V gives CDR1 SGHVS, CDR2 FQNEAQ. The CDR3 sequence is CASSASPGGLTEAFF. The CDR3 DNA sequence: TGTGCCAGCAGCGCCTCGCCAGGGGGGCTCACTGAAGCTTTCTTT.

The sample holds many counts of this clonotype. The chain carries TRBV7-9 and TRBJ1-1, with TRBD1 as a possible D gene (5 bases). V was cut by 6 bases and J by 4 bases, with 15 bases left in between. Germline V gives CDR1 SEHNR, CDR2 FQNEAQ (reference sequence). The CDR3 has 14 amino acids. The chain's CDR3 is CASRGVGVRTEAFF. CDR3 nucleotides: TGTGCCAGCAGAGGGGTTGGGGTCCGCACTGAAGCTTTCTTT.

This clonotype came up a few times. V gene TRBV6-2 or TRBV6-3 combines with J gene TRBJ2-6; 8 bases fit TRBD1. CDR3 length: 18 amino acids. Unmatched junction bases numbered 6, after V lost 0 bases and J lost 2 bases. Germline CDR1 is MNHEY and CDR2 is SVGEGT. CDR3 protein: CASSYSTGTGAGANVLTF. Here the CDR3 DNA reads TGTGCCAGCAGTTACTCGACCGGGACAGGTGCTGGGGCCAACGTCCTGACTTTC.

The gene calls are TRBV11-1 and TRBJ2-3; D uncertain. The CDR3 has 15 residues. Deletions cut 4 bases from V and 0 bases from J, with 11 bases between. Germline CDR1 reads SGHAT; CDR2 reads FQDESV (reference sequence). CDR3 region: CASSWSAASTDTQYF. The CDR3 bases are TGTGCCAGCAGCTGGAGCGCGGCCAGCACAGATACGCAGTATTTT.

This clonotype was picked up a small number of times. The chain has TRBV10-3 and TRBJ2-3, with a weak D call TRBD2 (6 bases). The CDR3 spans 14 residues. Trimming cost V 6 bases and J 6 bases, with 16 bases left between them. Germline CDR1 and CDR2: ENHRY and SYGVKD. The CDR3 reads CAISQGPAGDTQYF. CDR3 coding DNA: TGTGCCATCAGCCAAGGGCCCGCGGGGGATACGCAGTATTTT.

V gene TRBV2 combines with J gene TRBJ1-4, with D possibly matching TRBD1 (6 bases). The CDR3 spans 17 residues. Per germline, CDR1 SNHLY and CDR2 FYNNEI. V was pared by 1 base and J by 8 bases, with 20 bases between. The CDR3 nucleotides are TGTGCCAGCAGTGAAGGACCCCCGGGGGCGGGTGCGGAAAAACTGTTTTTT. It yields the protein CASSEGPPGAGAEKLFF.

The rearrangement links TRBV6-5 to TRBJ1-1; TRBD1 aligns across 7 bases. The CDR3 runs to 15 residues. V was clipped by 2 bases and J by 5 bases; unmatched bases: 8. The V gene's germline CDR1 is MNHEY and CDR2 SVGAGI. In DNA, the CDR3 is TGTGCCAGCAGTTACGGCGGGACAGTAAAGACTGAAGCTTTCTTT. It yields the protein CASSYGGTVKTEAFF.

This clonotype was observed at least ten times. V is TRBV18 and J is TRBJ1-5; D uncertain. From germline, CDR1 is KGHSH and CDR2 LQKENI. V was shortened by 3 bases and J by 0 bases, with 12 bases between the two germline ends. The CDR3 length is 16 residues. The DNA for the CDR3 is TGTGCCAGCTCACCCGGAGATCCTAATAGCAATCAGCCCCAGCATTTT. Its protein product is CASSPGDPNSNQPQHF.

This clonotype was seen more than once but under ten times. This chain links TRBV13 with TRBJ1-5; D remains ambiguous. V lost 1 base and J lost 3, with 10 bases in between. In germline, CDR1 is PRHDT, CDR2 FYEKMQ (reference sequence). The CDR3 length is 15 residues. The CDR3: CASSLVCQNNQPQHF. CDR3 coding DNA: TGTGCCAGCAGCTTAGTGTGCCAGAACAATCAGCCCCAGCATTTT.

This clonotype has ten or more counts. The rearrangement links TRBV5-4 to TRBJ2-1; D gene unclear. The CDR3 runs 14 residues. Germline V gene sequence: CDR1 SGHNT, CDR2 YYREEE (reference sequence). V lost 0 bases, J lost 14 bases, and 18 bases lay in between. Written as DNA, the CDR3 is TGTGCCAGCAGCTTGGCCCCTACCCTTGAAGCTGAGTTCTTC. Translating it yields CASSLAPTLEAEFF.

V usage is TRBV20-1 and J usage is TRBJ2-3; 14 nucleotides line up with TRBD2. There are 18 residues in the CDR3. The germline V gene encodes CDR1 DFQATT and CDR2 SNEGSKA (reference sequence). V was clipped by 3 bases and J by 4 bases; unmatched bases: 12. CDR3 amino acids: CSARGGLAGGGSADTQYF. CDR3 DNA sequence: TGCAGTGCTAGGGGCGGACTAGCGGGGGGCGGTTCCGCAGATACGCAGTATTTT.

This clonotype has a count of ten or more. This sequence joins TRBV12-3 or TRBV12-4 and TRBJ2-7; TRBD2 might be the D (6 bases). Trimming removed 6 bases from V and 5 bases from J, with 17 bases in between. The CDR3 spans 14 residues. The CDR3 region has the DNA TGTGCCAGCAGCCTTGACGGGAGAGGCAACGAGCAGTACTTC. It yields the protein CASSLDGRGNEQYF.

This clonotype was seen a few times. The chain is built from TRBV29-1 and TRBJ1-5; perhaps TRBD1 as D (6 bases). The CDR3 is 13 residues long. Germline V gene sequence: CDR1 SQVTM, CDR2 ANQGSEA. Trimming left V 3 bases short and J 4 bases short, with 10 bases between. The CDR3 loop reads CSVETGYNQPQHF. CDR3 bases: TGCAGCGTTGAGACAGGATATAATCAGCCCCAGCATTTT.

The V call is TRBV5-4, the J call TRBJ2-7; 8 bases map to TRBD1. CDR3 length: 13 residues. V lost 4 bases, J lost 4 bases, and 4 bases stayed unmatched. Looked up from germline, CDR1 is SGHNT and CDR2 is YYREEE (reference sequence). CDR3 bases: TGTGCCAGCAGCCCAGGGGGCTTGTACGAGCAGTACTTC. It yields the protein CASSPGGLYEQYF.

This clonotype was seen at least ten times. The chain employs TRBV2 and TRBJ2-2; D remains ambiguous. The CDR3 loop spans 13 amino acids. Between the trimmed V and J ends, which lost 4 bases and 6 bases, there was a span of 9 bases. Germline V CDR1 and CDR2: SNHLY, FYNNEI. CDR3 sequence reads: CASSVGNPGELFF. In DNA, the CDR3 is TGTGCCAGCAGTGTAGGAAACCCCGGGGAGCTGTTTTTT.

This chain uses TRBV7-2 with TRBJ2-3; the match to TRBD2 covers 9 bases. Germline V lookup: CDR1 SGHTA, CDR2 FQGNSA. J gave up 2 bases and V 1 base, and 13 bases lay outside the gene matches. This CDR3 has 19 amino acids. This CDR3 is CASSLEDSLAGAHTDTQYF. The CDR3 DNA follows: TGTGCCAGCAGCTTAGAGGACAGTTTAGCGGGGGCCCACACAGATACGCAGTATTTT. Together with reference TRBV7-2 and TRBJ2-3, the CDR3 gives the full variable domain: GAGVSQSPSNKVTEKGKDVELRCDPISGHTALYWYRQSLGQGLEFLIYFQGNSAPDKSGLPSDRFSAERTGGSVSTLTIQRTQQEDSAVYLCASSLEDSLAGAHTDTQYFGPGTRLTVL.

This chain links TRBV29-1 with TRBJ2-5; D is unresolved. This CDR3 spans 14 amino acids. Trimming removed 0 bases at V and 0 bases at J, with 8 bases between. Germline V lookup: CDR1 SQVTM, CDR2 ANQGSEA. CDR3: CSVEDRADQETQYF. CDR3 in DNA: TGCAGCGTTGAAGATAGGGCGGACCAAGAGACCCAGTACTTC.

This clonotype was found a few times. This chain joins TRBV12-3 or TRBV12-4 and TRBJ2-1, with TRBD2 matching over 8 bases. This CDR3 has 12 residues. V was clipped by 6 bases and J by 16 bases; unmatched bases: 11. The CDR3 protein is CASRTKRGRGFF. CDR3 in DNA: TGTGCCAGCAGGACCAAGCGGGGGAGGGGATTCTTC.

The table lists this clonotype with many counts. In DNA, the CDR3 is TGTGCCAGCAGTTTGGGGACAGGGAATTTTCAGCCCCAGCATTTT. It codes for CASSLGTGNFQPQHF. The rearrangement links TRBV7-9 to TRBJ1-5; TRBD1 matches at 9 bases. The J segment lost 6 bases and the V segment lost 6 bases, leaving 9 bases of the junction unmatched. CDR1 and CDR2 from the germline V gene are SEHNR and FQNEAQ (reference sequence). The CDR3 is 15 amino acids.

The chain links TRBV6-5 to TRBJ2-3, with D perhaps matching TRBD2 (6 bases). Per germline, CDR1 MNHEY and CDR2 SVGAGI. Trimming cost V 6 bases and J 2 bases, with 12 bases left between them. This CDR3 has 14 amino acids. The CDR3 region is CASSGGVDTDTQYF. The CDR3 DNA reads TGTGCCAGCAGCGGGGGAGTGGACACAGATACGCAGTATTTT.